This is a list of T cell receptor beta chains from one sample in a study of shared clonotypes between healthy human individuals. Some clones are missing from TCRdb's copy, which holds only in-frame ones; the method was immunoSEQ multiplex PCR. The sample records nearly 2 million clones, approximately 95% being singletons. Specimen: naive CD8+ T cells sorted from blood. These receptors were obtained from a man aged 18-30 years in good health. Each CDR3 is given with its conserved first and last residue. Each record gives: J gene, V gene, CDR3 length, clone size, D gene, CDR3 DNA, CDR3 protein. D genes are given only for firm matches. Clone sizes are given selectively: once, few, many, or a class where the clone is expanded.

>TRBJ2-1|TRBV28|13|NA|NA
TGTGCCAGCAGTCCCTCCGTGTTCACTGAGCAGTTCTTC
CASSPSVFTEQFF
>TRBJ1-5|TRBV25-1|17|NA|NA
TGTGCCAGCAGTGGCCCCTCACAGGGAGTAGTGGGTCAGCCCCAGCATTTT
CASSGPSQGVVGQPQHF
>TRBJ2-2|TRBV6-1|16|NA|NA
TGTGCCAGCAGTGAGTTCACAGGGAAGGGCGCCGGGGAGCTGTTTTTT
CASSEFTGKGAGELFF
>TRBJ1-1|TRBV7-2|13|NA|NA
TGTGCCAGCAGCTTAATGGCCGGGTCCGAAGCTTTCTTT
CASSLMAGSEAFF
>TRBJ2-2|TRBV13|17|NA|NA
TGTGCCAGCAGCATAGCCGGGGCCCGTTACAACACCGGGGAGCTGTTTTTT
CASSIAGARYNTGELFF
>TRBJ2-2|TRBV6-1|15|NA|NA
TGTGCCAGCAGTTCTATTACAGGGTCGGGCGGGGAGCTGTTTTTT
CASSSITGSGGELFF
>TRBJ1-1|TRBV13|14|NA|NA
TGTGCCAGCAGCGAGTCAACAGGGTTAACTGAAGCTTTCTTT
CASSESTGLTEAFF
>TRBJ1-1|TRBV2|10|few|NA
TGTGCCAGCAGCCTCGGGGAAGCTTTCTTT
CASSLGEAFF
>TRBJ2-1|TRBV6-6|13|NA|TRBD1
TGTGCCAGCACCGAGGGGGCCCTTAATGAGCAGTTCTTC
CASTEGALNEQFF
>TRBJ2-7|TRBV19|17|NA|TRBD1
TGTGCCAGTAGTCAACCCGCTGACAGGGTCGGAGTCTACGAGCAGTACTTC
CASSQPADRVGVYEQYF
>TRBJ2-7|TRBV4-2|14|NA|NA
TGTGCCAGCAGCCCTCGGGCCAGCTCCTACGAGCAGTACTTC
CASSPRASSYEQYF
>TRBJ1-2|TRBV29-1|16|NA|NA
TGCAGCGTTGAAGATTCCCCCACAAGAGCTAACTATGGCTACACCTTC
CSVEDSPTRANYGYTF
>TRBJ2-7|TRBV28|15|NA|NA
TGTGCCAGCAGTTTGGGAGTCCACCCCTCCTACGAGCAGTACTTC
CASSLGVHPSYEQYF
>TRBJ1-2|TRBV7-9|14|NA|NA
TGTGCCAGCAGCACGAGGACGGAGAACTATGGCTACACCTTC
CASSTRTENYGYTF
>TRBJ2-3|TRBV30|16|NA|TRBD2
TGTGCCTGGAGCAGACTAGCGGGGGGGCCTGGGGATACGCAGTATTTT
CAWSRLAGGPGDTQYF
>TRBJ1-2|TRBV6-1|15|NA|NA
TGTGCCAGCAGTGAAGCTTCCCAGGGAATGTACGGCTACACCTTC
CASSEASQGMYGYTF
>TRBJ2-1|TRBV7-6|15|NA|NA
TGTGCCAGCAGCTTAGAAGCATCAATATACAATGAGCAGTTCTTC
CASSLEASIYNEQFF
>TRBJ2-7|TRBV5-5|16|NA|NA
TGTGCCAGCAGCCAGCCCCGGAGGGGGGGGGCCCACGAGCAGTACTTC
CASSQPRRGGAHEQYF
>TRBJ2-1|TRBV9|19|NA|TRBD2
TGTGCCAGCAGCGTAGACCCCCGTACACTAGCGGAAACCTACAATGAGCAGTTCTTC
CASSVDPRTLAETYNEQFF
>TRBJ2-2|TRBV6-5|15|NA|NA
TGTGCCAGCAGTTACCGGGACACACACACCGGGGAGCTGTTTTTT
CASSYRDTHTGELFF
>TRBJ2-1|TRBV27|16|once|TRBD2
TGTGCCAGCAGTCCTAGTCCTAGCGGGTTCCACAATGAGCAGTTCTTC
CASSPSPSGFHNEQFF
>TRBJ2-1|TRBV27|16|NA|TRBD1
TGTGCCAGCAGCCCCGGGTCAGGGGGACCTACCAATGAGCAGTTCTTC
CASSPGSGGPTNEQFF
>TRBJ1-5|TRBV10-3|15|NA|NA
TGTGCCATCAGTGAGGAGGGTCGCGCCAATCAGCCCCAGCATTTT
CAISEEGRANQPQHF
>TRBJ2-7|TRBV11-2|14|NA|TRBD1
TGTGCCAGCAGGACCGGGACAGGGTCGGTCGAGCAGTACTTC
CASRTGTGSVEQYF
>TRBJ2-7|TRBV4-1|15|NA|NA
TGCGCCAGCAGCCAAGTCCTTGCGGGTTCCTACGAGCAGTACTTC
CASSQVLAGSYEQYF
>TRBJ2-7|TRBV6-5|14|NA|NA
TGTGCCAGCAGTTACTCGGCAGCTACCTACGAGCAGTACTTC
CASSYSAATYEQYF
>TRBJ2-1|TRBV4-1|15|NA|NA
TGCGCCAGCAGCCGTAGCGTCCAAAGCAACAATGAGCAGTTCTTC
CASSRSVQSNNEQFF
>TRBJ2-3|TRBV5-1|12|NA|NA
TGCGCCAGCACCACGCCGGGGGATACGCAGTATTTT
CASTTPGDTQYF
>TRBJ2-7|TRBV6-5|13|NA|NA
TGTGCCAGCAGTTCTAGCCTGAACTACGAGCAGTACTTC
CASSSSLNYEQYF